Shown below are 18 T cell receptor beta chains from a single sample sequenced in a study of T cells in narcolepsy. The method was immunoSEQ multiplex PCR; TCRdb's version includes in-frame clones alone and lacks a portion of them. This table has some 30,000 clones, roughly 87% appearing once. The source material was memory (CD45RA-) CD4+ T cells from blood. Every receptor here comes from a human donor in good health.

The V gene is TRBV6-6, the J gene TRBJ2-7, with D perhaps TRBD2 (7 bases). V was shortened by 3 bases and J by 2 bases, with 14 bases between the two germline ends. The CDR3 is 15 residues long. The germline CDR1 and CDR2 sequences are MNHNY and SVGAGI (reference sequence). The CDR3, as DNA: TGTGCCAGCAGTTATGACGGGGGGCGCACCTACGAGCAGTACGTC. As protein: CASSYDGGRTYEQYV.

With regard to this clone: One junction end disagrees with the germline gene, perhaps due to a read error. Other DNA variants within this sample encode the same CDR3. The V gene is TRBV7-8, the J gene TRBJ1-3; D gene unclear. CDR1 is SGHVS, CDR2 FQNEAQ, per germline. This CDR3 region has 13 residues. The CDR3 reads CASSSGSGNTIYF. The CDR3 DNA is TGTGCCAGTAGCTCCGGATCTGGAAACACCATATATTTT.

The V gene is TRBV19, the J gene TRBJ2-6; D is ambiguous. Germline V CDR1 and CDR2: LNHDA, SQIVND (reference sequence). The CDR3 is 16 residues long. V was shortened by 4 bases and J by 0 bases, with 10 bases between the two germline ends. CDR3 DNA: TGTGCCAGTAGTACTTCCAGAGCCTCTGGGGCCAACGTCCTGACTTTC. Amino acid sequence: CASSTSRASGANVLTF. Full variable domain (remainder filled in from reference TRBV19 and TRBJ2-6): DGGITQSPKYLFRKEGQNVTLSCEQNLNHDAMYWYRQDPGQGLRLIYYSQIVNDFQKGDIAEGYSVSREKKESFPLTVTSAQKNPTAFYLCASSTSRASGANVLTFGAGSRLTVL.

This chain links TRBV6-5 with TRBJ1-1; D is uncertain. Germline CDR1 is MNHEY and CDR2 is SVGAGI. V lost 3 bases and J 0 bases, leaving 2 bases between the germline ends. The CDR3 covers 12 residues. In DNA form, the CDR3 reads TGTGCCAGCAGTTATGTGAACACTGAAGCTTTCTTT. Protein product: CASSYVNTEAFF.

V usage is TRBV11-2 and J usage is TRBJ1-2, with no clear D. Trimming shortened V by 6 bases and J by 0 bases, and 14 bases separated the two germline ends. CDR3 length: 15 amino acids. Germline-derived CDR1 and CDR2 are SGHAT and FQNNGV. CDR3 residues: CASRTSGLANYGYTF. In DNA form, the CDR3 reads TGTGCCAGCAGGACCTCGGGGTTAGCTAACTATGGCTACACCTTC.

In its sample, this clone was seen a few times. Other nucleotide sequences from this sample produce the same CDR3. This rearrangement joins TRBV6-1 to TRBJ1-5, with D possibly TRBD1 on 6 matching bases. Trimming stripped 2 bases from V and 2 bases from J, with 13 bases between. The CDR3 is 16 residues long. Germline V CDR1 and CDR2: MNHNS, SASEGT. The CDR3 reads CASSEWRDTGNQPQHF. DNA for the CDR3: TGTGCCAGCAGTGAATGGCGGGACACAGGCAATCAGCCCCAGCATTTT.

The CDR3 coding sequence is TGTGCCAGCAGTTCACAGGGGGCCCCGATCACAGATACGCAGTATTTT. Translation: CASSSQGAPITDTQYF. This rearrangement joins TRBV6-5 to TRBJ2-3, with 9 positions matching TRBD1. V shed 4 bases and J 2 bases; nucleotides not matched to a gene: 7. The germline V gene has CDR1 MNHEY and CDR2 SVGAGI. The CDR3 extends over 16 amino acids.

J is TRBJ2-5 and V is TRBV20-1, with a tentative D call TRBD2 (6 bases). The V gene's germline CDR1 is DFQATT and CDR2 SNEGSKA (reference sequence). The CDR3 contains 9 residues. V was cut by 5 bases and J by 13 bases, with 11 bases left in between. In DNA, the CDR3 is TGCAGTGCTGGGGGACTGGGGTACTTC. The encoded protein is CSAGGLGYF.

The chain links TRBV7-8 to TRBJ2-5; the match to TRBD2 covers 7 bases. Germline-derived CDR1 and CDR2 are SGHVS and FQNEAQ. J gave up 3 bases and V 2 bases, and 6 bases lay outside the gene matches. This CDR3 region has 15 residues. The DNA for the CDR3 is TGTGCCAGCAGCTTATTTAGGACTAGAGAAGAGACCCAGTACTTC. Its translation: CASSLFRTREETQYF.

The V call is TRBV30, the J call TRBJ2-1, with D possibly being TRBD1 (6 bases). Germline-derived CDR1 and CDR2 are GTSNPN and SVGIG (reference sequence). The CDR3 consists of 12 residues. V was trimmed by 8 bases and J by 0 bases, leaving 8 bases between them. CDR3 bases: TGTGCCAACAGGGTCTCCTACAATGAGCAGTTCTTC. Translating it yields CANRVSYNEQFF.

The V and J genes are TRBV18 and TRBJ1-5; D is ambiguous. This CDR3 has 14 amino acids. CDR1 is KGHSH, CDR2 LQKENI, per germline. V shed 4 bases and J shed 3 bases, with 10 bases lying between them. The CDR3 here is CASSLGRDNQPQHF. As DNA, the CDR3 is TGTGCCAGCTCACTTGGACGGGACAATCAGCCCCAGCATTTT.

The V call is TRBV5-4, the J call TRBJ1-2; D not resolved. From germline, CDR1 is SGHNT and CDR2 YYREEE (reference sequence). The CDR3 is 13 amino acids. The CDR3 loop is CAATTPPNYGYTF. In DNA form, the CDR3 reads TGTGCGGCCACGACTCCTCCTAACTATGGCTACACCTTC.

This rearrangement joins TRBV7-2 to TRBJ2-1, with TRBD2 matching over 12 bases. The CDR3 length is 16 residues. Germline V gene sequence: CDR1 SGHTA, CDR2 FQGNSA. Trimming removed 4 bases from V and 5 bases from J; junction bases left unmatched: 6. CDR3 nucleotide sequence: TGTGCCAGCAGCTCACTAGCGGGGGGTTTTAACAATGAGCAGTTCTTC. It translates to CASSSLAGGFNNEQFF. Full variable domain (outside the CDR3, taken from reference TRBV7-2 and TRBJ2-1): GAGVSQSPSNKVTEKGKDVELRCDPISGHTALYWYRQSLGQGLEFLIYFQGNSAPDKSGLPSDRFSAERTGGSVSTLTIQRTQQEDSAVYLCASSSLAGGFNNEQFFGPGTRLTVL.

This sequence joins TRBV28 and TRBJ1-4; 8 bases match TRBD1. Per germline, CDR1 MDHEN and CDR2 SYDVKM. The CDR3 covers 14 residues. With V trimmed by 7 bases and J by 5 bases, 6 bases remained unmatched. The CDR3 protein is CASKKTGVNEKLFF. In nucleotides, the CDR3 is TGTGCCAGCAAAAAGACAGGGGTAAATGAAAAACTGTTTTTT.

The chain combines TRBV7-2 with TRBJ2-2; D not resolved. The length of the CDR3 is 14 residues. Trimming removed 5 bases from V and 6 bases from J, with 13 bases in between. Germline V gene sequence: CDR1 SGHTA, CDR2 FQGNSA. CDR3 residues: CASSPWKAPGELFF. CDR3 nucleotides: TGTGCCAGCAGCCCATGGAAGGCGCCCGGGGAGCTGTTTTTT.

The chain links TRBV4-3 to TRBJ2-2; possibly TRBD1 for D (5 bases). This CDR3 has 17 residues. Germline V gene sequence: CDR1 LGHNA, CDR2 YSLEER. The V end was cut by 0 bases, the J end by 6 bases, with 17 bases between. CDR3 region: CASSQDLSARVAGELFF. In DNA form, the CDR3 reads TGCGCCAGCAGCCAAGATCTGTCAGCCAGGGTGGCCGGGGAGCTGTTTTTT.

The V call is TRBV5-5, the J call TRBJ2-2, with D perhaps TRBD2 (6 bases). The CDR3 is 15 residues long. Per germline, CDR1 SGHKS and CDR2 YYEKEE (reference sequence). V lost 4 bases and J lost 8, with 18 bases in between. CDR3 protein: CASSPGDGGFGELFF. The CDR3 nucleotides are TGTGCCAGCAGCCCCGGCGACGGGGGTTTTGGGGAGCTGTTTTTT.

This rearrangement joins TRBV6-5 to TRBJ2-4; no definite D call. Germline V gene data show CDR1 as MNHEY and CDR2 as SVGAGI. The CDR3 contains 11 residues. Deletions cut 2 bases from V and 13 bases from J, with 9 bases between. In DNA form, the CDR3 reads TGTGCCAGCAGTTACAGGGCCCACCAGTACTTC. Its protein product is CASSYRAHQYF.